This TCR beta chain derives from a study of patients and donors after allogeneic stem cell transplantation. MiXCR, run by TCRdb on the RT-PCR reads, gives a single entry per CDR3 protein. The top ten clones hold around 26% of a sample with about 110,000 distinct CDR3 sequences, 35% of them seen once. The V end lost 1 base, the J end lost 7 bases, and 14 bases lay between the germline ends. CDR1 LGHNA and CDR2 YSLEER come from the germline V gene. This CDR3 is built from 15 residues. Sequenced input: blood, either unsorted or a sorted T cell fraction (not recorded which). The rearrangement joins TRBV4-3 to TRBJ1-5; possibly TRBD1 for D (5 bases). This clonotype originated in a human donor who was either an allogeneic HSCT recipient or a stem cell or donor lymphocyte infusion donor (not recorded which). It is not recorded whose cells these are; they may come from a transplant donor. CDR3: CASSQAVGGGQPQHF. The CDR3 bases are TGCGCCAGCAGCCAAGCTGTGGGGGGTGGGCAGCCCCAGCATTTT.